Included here is one TCR beta chain sequence, with context. Antigen: not known. Using immunoSEQ multiplex PCR, the repertoire was profiled, and TCRdb retains in-frame clones only, with some absent. The sample holds about 100,000 clones; 87% are singletons and the top ten take roughly 1%. The source of the sample is a study of graft-versus-host responses after intestinal transplantation. Study background: After anti-thymocyte globulin induction, recipients took tacrolimus and steroids for about 3 years.

The V end was cut by 5 bases, the J end by 7 bases, with 20 bases between. Germline V gives CDR1 SGHAT, CDR2 FQNNGV. This CDR3 spans 15 amino acids. The chain recombines TRBV11-2 with TRBJ1-2; D not resolved. This sequence originates from a human donor who was the organ donor for an intestinal transplant. The sequencing here drew on unstimulated CD4+ T cells sorted from spleen or lymph node cells, taken before transplant. CDR3 sequence: CASSPEGLNSLGYTF. As DNA, the CDR3 is TGTGCCAGCAGCCCCGAAGGGTTAAACTCCCTTGGCTACACCTTC. Combining the CDR3 with reference TRBV11-2 and TRBJ1-2 gives the whole variable domain EAGVAQSPRYKIIEKRQSVAFWCNPISGHATLYWYQQILGQGPKLLIQFQNNGVVDDSQLPKDRFSAERLKGVDSTLKIQPAKLEDSAVYLCASSPEGLNSLGYTFGSGTRLTVV.